This T cell receptor beta chain was recovered during a study of blood T cell repertoires in COVID-19. Study-level background: Sites across the United States, Italy and Spain contributed samples from acute and convalescent COVID-19. Sample material is recorded as cDNA or gDNA derived from T cells, B-cell-depleted T cells, or PBMCs.

Trimming cost V 2 bases and J 4 bases; bases outside gene matches: 3. This CDR3 has 14 residues. CDR1 is SGHTA and CDR2 is FQGTGA in the germline V gene. Per the original data handling: From reference gene primer amplification, estimates of nucleated cell counts were derived. Repertoires were generated with immunoSEQ multiplex PCR, while TCRdb's copy carries only in-frame clones and drops some. Clone size and V and J calls were adopted from that table, with D and trimming inferred from the DNA. The sample consists of some 100,000 clones, 88% of them appearing once. The chain combines TRBV7-3 with TRBJ2-5; the match to TRBD1 covers 8 bases. The receptor was isolated from a woman at least 80 years old with active COVID-19. Sequencing input: peripheral blood. This CDR3 is CASSLSGGAETQYF. As DNA, the CDR3 is TGTGCCAGCAGCTTATCAGGGGGCGCAGAGACCCAGTACTTC.